The 3 T cell receptor beta chains in this list originate from one sample, sequenced in a study of cytomegalovirus exposure and HLA in healthy donors. The PCR used 60 Vbeta and 13 Jbeta primers. The assay was immunoSEQ multiplex PCR, and TCRdb's table has in-frame clones only and misses some. The sample records roughly 170,000 clones, about 80% being singletons. Material for sequencing was PBMCs. Receptors were obtained from a man between 25 and 39 years old in good health and CMV-seronegative.

The V call is TRBV30, the J call TRBJ2-7, with a possible D match to TRBD1 (6 bases). Per the germline V gene, CDR1 is GTSNPN and CDR2 is SVGIG (reference sequence). The V and J ends lost 2 bases and 6 bases respectively, with 14 bases between them. The CDR3 is made up of 13 amino acids. CDR3 protein: CAWSTRGRGEQYF. CDR3 nucleotides: TGTGCCTGGAGTACCAGGGGCCGGGGCGAGCAGTACTTC. Using reference TRBV30 and TRBJ2-7 for the parts outside the CDR3, the full variable domain is SQTIHQWPATLVQPVGSPLSLECTVEGTSNPNLYWYRQAAGRGLQLLFYSVGIGQISSEVPQNLSASRPQDRQFILSSKKLLLSDSGFYLCAWSTRGRGEQYFGPGTRLTVT.

The DNA for the CDR3 is TGTGCCAGCAGAGCATTGGACAGGGATATGAGTGGCTACACCTTC. It is translated as CASRALDRDMSGYTF. The chain is built from TRBV6-5 and TRBJ1-2, with 8 bases fitting TRBD1. The CDR3 totals 15 residues. After removal of 6 bases from V and 7 bases from J, the junction contained 13 bases not matched to a gene. The V gene's germline CDR1 is MNHEY and CDR2 SVGAGI.

The V and J genes are TRBV18 and TRBJ2-3; TRBD2 might be the D (6 bases). Trimming cost V 1 base and J 10 bases, with 21 bases left between them. The CDR3 runs 16 residues. Looked up from germline, CDR1 is KGHSH and CDR2 is LQKENI. The CDR3 region is CASSPRFGGLRPSQYF. The CDR3 DNA sequence: TGTGCCAGCTCACCACGTTTTGGGGGACTCCGTCCCTCGCAGTATTTT.